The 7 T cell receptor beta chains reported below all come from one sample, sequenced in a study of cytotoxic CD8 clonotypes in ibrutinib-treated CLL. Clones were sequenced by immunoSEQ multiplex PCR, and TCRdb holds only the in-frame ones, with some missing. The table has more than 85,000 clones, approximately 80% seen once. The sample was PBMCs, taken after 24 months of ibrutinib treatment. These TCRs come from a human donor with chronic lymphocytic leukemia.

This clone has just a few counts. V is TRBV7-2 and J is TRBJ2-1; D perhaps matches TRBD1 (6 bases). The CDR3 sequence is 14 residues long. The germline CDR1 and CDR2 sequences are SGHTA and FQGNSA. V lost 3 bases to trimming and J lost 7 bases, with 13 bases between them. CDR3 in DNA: TGTGCCAGCAGCTTGACAGGACCAGCAAATGAGCAGTTCTTC. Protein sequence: CASSLTGPANEQFF.

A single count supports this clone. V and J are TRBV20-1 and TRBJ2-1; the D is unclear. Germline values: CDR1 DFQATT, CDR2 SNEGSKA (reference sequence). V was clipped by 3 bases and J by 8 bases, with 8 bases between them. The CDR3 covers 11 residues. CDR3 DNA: TGCAGTGCTAGGTTCATTCATGAGCAGTTCTTC. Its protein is CSARFIHEQFF.

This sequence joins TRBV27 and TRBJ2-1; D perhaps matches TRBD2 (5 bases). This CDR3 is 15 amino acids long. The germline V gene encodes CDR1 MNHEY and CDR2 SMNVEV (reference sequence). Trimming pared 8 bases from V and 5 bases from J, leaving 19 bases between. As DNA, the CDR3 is TGTGCCAGCCCCCGCCCCACGCCGGAGGACAATGAGCAGTTCTTC. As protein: CASPRPTPEDNEQFF.

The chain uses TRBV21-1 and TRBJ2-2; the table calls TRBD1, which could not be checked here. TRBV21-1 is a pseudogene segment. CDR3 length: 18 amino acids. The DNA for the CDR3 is TGTGCCAGCAGCAAAGAGACAGGGGGCGCGTGTAAAACCGGGGAGCTGTTTTTT. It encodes CASSKETGGACKTGELFF.

CDR3 bases: TGTGCCTGGAGTTTCGGGGGGCCCAGGGCTTTCTTT. Protein product: CAWSFGGPRAFF. The V gene is TRBV30, the J gene TRBJ1-1; TRBD1 might be the D (6 bases). This CDR3 has 12 residues. The V gene's germline CDR1 is GTSNPN and CDR2 SVGIG (reference sequence). V was trimmed by 2 bases and J by 11 bases, leaving 15 bases between them.

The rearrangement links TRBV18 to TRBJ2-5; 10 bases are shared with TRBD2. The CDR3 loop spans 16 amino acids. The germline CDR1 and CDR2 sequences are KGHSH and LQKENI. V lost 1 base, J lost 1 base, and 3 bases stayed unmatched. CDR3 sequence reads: CASSPLAGGSQETQYF. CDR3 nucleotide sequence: TGTGCCAGCTCACCACTAGCGGGAGGATCCCAAGAGACCCAGTACTTC.

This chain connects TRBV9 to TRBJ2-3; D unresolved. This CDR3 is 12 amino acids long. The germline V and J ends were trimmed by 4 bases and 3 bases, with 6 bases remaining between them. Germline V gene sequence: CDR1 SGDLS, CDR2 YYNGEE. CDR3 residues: CASSPRTDTQYF. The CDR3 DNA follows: TGTGCCAGCAGCCCAAGGACAGATACGCAGTATTTT.